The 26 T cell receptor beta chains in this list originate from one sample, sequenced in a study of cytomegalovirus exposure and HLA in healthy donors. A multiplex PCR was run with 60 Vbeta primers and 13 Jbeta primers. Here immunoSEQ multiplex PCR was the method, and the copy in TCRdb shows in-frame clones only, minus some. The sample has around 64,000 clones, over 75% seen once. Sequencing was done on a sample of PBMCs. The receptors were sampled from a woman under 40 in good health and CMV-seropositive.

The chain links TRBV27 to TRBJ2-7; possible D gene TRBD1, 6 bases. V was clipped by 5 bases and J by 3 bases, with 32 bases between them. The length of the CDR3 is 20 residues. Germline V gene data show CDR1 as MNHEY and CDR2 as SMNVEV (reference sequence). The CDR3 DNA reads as TGTGCCAGCAGTCCGCGGACAGTGCCCGGTGAATGGATGGTGAACTACGAGCAGTACTTC. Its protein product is CASSPRTVPGEWMVNYEQYF.

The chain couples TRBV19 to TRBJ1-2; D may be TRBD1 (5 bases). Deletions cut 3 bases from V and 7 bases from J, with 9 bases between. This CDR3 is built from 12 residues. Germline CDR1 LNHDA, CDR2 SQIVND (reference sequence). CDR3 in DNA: TGTGCCAGTAGTATTATCGGGGGTGGCTACACCTTC. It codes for CASSIIGGGYTF.

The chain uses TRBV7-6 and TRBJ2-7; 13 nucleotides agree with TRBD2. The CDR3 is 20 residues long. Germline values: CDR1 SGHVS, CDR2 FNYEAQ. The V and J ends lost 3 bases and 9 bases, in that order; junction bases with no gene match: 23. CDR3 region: CASSLEPGLAGAPTSSTQYF. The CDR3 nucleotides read TGTGCCAGCAGCTTGGAGCCCGGACTAGCGGGAGCTCCTACGAGCAGTACGCAGTACTTC.

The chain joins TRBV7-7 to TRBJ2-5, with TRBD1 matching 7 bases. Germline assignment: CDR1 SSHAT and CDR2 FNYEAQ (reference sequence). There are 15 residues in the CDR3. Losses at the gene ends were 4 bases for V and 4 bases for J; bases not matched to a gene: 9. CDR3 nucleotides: TGTGCCAGCAGCTCAAACCCGACAGGGCGAGAGACCCAGTACTTC. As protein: CASSSNPTGRETQYF.

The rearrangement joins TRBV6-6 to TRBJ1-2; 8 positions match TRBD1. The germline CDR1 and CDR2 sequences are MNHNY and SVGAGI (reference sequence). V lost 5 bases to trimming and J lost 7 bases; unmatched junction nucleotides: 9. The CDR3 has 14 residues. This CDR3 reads CASSQGQGLSGYTF. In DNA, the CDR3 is TGTGCCAGCAGTCAAGGACAGGGTCTCTCTGGCTACACCTTC.

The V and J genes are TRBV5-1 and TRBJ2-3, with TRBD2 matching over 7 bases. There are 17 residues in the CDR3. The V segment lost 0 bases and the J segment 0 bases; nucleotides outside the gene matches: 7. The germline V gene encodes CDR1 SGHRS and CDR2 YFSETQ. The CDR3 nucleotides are TGCGCCAGCAGCTTGGCGTTGGCGGGAGTTAGCACAGATACGCAGTATTTT. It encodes CASSLALAGVSTDTQYF.

CDR3 sequence: CSVSPGQGQETQYF. The DNA for the CDR3 is TGCAGCGTTTCGCCGGGACAGGGCCAAGAGACCCAGTACTTC. J is TRBJ2-5 and V is TRBV29-1; 9 bases map to TRBD1. CDR3 size: 14 residues. The junction had 5 bases not matched to a gene; V was cut back by 5 bases and J by 1 base. CDR1 is SQVTM and CDR2 is ANQGSEA in the germline V gene. Full variable domain (outside the CDR3, taken from reference TRBV29-1 and TRBJ2-5): SAVISQKPSRDICQRGTSLTIQCQVDSQVTMMFWYRQQPGQSLTLIATANQGSEATYESGFVIDKFPISRPNLTFSTLTVSNMSPEDSSIYLCSVSPGQGQETQYFGPGTRLLVL.

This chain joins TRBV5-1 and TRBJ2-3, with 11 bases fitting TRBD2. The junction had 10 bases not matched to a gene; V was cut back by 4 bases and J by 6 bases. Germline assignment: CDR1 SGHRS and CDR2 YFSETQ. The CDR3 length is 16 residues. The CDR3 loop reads CASSRGLAGGEDTQYF. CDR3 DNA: TGCGCCAGCAGCCGAGGGCTAGCGGGGGGAGAGGATACGCAGTATTTT.

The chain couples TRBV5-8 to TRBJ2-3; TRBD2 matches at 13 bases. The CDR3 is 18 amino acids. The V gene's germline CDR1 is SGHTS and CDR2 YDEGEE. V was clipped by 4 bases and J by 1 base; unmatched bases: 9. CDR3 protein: CASSPTSGRTAGTDTQYF. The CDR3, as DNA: TGTGCCAGCAGCCCGACTAGCGGGAGGACCGCGGGCACAGATACGCAGTATTTT. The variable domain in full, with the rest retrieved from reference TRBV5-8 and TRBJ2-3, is EAGVTQSPTHLIKTRGQQATLRCSPISGHTSVYWYQQALGLGLQFLLWYDEGEERNRGNFPPRFSGRQFPNYSSELNVNALELEDSALYLCASSPTSGRTAGTDTQYFGPGTRLTVL.

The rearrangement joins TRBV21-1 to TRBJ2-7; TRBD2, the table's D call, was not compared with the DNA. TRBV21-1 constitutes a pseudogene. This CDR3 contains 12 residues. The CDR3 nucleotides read TGTGCCAGCAGCCCTAGCCCCTACGAGCAGTACTTC. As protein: CASSPSPYEQYF.

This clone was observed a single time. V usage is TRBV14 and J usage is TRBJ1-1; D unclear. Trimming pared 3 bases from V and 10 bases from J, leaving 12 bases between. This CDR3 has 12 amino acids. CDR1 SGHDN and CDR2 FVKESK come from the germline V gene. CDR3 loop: CASSQRGRGAFF. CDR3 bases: TGTGCCAGCAGCCAGAGAGGGCGCGGAGCTTTCTTT.

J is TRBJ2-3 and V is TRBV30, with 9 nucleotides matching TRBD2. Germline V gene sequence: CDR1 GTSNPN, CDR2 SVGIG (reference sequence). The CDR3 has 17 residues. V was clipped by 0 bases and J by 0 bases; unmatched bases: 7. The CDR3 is CAWSVLAGEASTDTQYF. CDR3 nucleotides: TGTGCCTGGAGTGTATTAGCGGGAGAGGCTAGCACAGATACGCAGTATTTT.

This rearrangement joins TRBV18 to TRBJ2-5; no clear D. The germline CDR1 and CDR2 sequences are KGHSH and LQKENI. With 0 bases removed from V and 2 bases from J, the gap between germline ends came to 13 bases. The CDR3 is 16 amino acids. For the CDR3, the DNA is TGTGCCAGCTCACCACCTCACGGGTTAAAACAAGAGACCCAGTACTTC. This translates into CASSPPHGLKQETQYF.

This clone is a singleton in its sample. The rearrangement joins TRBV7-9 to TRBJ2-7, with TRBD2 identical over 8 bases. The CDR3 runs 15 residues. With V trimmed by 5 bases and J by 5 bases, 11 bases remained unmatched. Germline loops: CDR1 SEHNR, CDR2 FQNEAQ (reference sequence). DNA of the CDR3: TGTGCCAGCAGCCCGGGGACCGGGAGGGCCGACGAGCAGTACTTC. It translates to CASSPGTGRADEQYF.

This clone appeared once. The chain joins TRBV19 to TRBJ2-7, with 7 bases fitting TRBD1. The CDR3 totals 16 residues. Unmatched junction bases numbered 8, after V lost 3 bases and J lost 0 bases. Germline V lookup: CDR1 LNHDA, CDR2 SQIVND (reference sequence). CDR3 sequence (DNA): TGTGCCAGTAGTATTTCCTCGGCAGGGGGCTCCTACGAGCAGTACTTC. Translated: CASSISSAGGSYEQYF.

CDR3: CSVHLRVETEAFF. As DNA, the CDR3 is TGCAGCGTCCATCTCAGGGTCGAAACTGAAGCTTTCTTT. The rearrangement joins TRBV29-1 to TRBJ1-1; possibly TRBD1 for D (5 bases). CDR1 is SQVTM and CDR2 is ANQGSEA in the germline V gene. The length of the CDR3 is 13 residues. V was cut by 6 bases and J by 5 bases, with 16 bases left in between.

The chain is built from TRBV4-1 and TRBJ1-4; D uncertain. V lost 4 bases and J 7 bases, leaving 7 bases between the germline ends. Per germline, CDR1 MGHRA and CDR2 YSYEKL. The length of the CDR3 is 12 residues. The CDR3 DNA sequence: TGCGCCAGCAGCCTACCGAGTGAAAAACTGTTTTTT. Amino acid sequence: CASSLPSEKLFF.

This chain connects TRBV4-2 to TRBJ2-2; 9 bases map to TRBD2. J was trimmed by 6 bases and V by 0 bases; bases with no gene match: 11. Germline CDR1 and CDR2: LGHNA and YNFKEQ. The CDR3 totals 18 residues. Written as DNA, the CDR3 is TGTGCCAGCAGCCAAGATTGGGCTAGCGGGACTGGTGCCGGGGAGCTGTTTTTT. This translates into CASSQDWASGTGAGELFF.

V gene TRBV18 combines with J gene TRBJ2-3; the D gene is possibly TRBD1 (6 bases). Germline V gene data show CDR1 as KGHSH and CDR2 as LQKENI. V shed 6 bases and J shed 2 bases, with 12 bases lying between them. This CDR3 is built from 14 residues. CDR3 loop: CASSRWDTTDTQYF. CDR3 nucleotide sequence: TGTGCCAGCTCCCGCTGGGACACCACAGATACGCAGTATTTT.

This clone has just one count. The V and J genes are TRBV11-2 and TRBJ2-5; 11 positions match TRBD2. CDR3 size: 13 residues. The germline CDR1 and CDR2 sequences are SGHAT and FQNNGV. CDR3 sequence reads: CASGRALMETQYF. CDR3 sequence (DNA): TGTGCTAGCGGGAGGGCCTTAATGGAGACCCAGTACTTC.

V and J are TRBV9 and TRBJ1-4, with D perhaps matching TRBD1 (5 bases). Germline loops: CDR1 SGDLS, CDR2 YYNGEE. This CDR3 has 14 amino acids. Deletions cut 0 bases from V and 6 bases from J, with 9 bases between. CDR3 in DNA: TGTGCCAGCAGCGTAGCAGGGATGGATGAAAAACTGTTTTTT. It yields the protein CASSVAGMDEKLFF.

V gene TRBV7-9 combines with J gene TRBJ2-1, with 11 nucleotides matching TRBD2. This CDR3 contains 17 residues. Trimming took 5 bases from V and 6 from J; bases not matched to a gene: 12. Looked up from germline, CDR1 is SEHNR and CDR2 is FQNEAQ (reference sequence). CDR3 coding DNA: TGTGCCAGCAGCATACTAGCGGGAGTTTTACGTGTCAATGAGCAGTTCTTC. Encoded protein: CASSILAGVLRVNEQFF.

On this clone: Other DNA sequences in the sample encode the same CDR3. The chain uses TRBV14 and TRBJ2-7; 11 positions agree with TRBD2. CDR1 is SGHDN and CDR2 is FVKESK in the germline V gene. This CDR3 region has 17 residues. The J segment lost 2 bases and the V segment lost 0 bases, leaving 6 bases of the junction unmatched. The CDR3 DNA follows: TGTGCCAGCAGCCAAGAGGGGCTAGCGGGAGGTACCTACGAGCAGTACTTC. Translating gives CASSQEGLAGGTYEQYF.

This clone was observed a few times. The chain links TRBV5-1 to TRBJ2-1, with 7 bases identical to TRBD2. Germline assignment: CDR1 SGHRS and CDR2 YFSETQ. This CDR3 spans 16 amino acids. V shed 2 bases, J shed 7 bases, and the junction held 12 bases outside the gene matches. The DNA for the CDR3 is TGCGCCAGCAGCTTCTTTGGGGGAGGGCCCGTTAATGAGCAGTTCTTC. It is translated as CASSFFGGGPVNEQFF.

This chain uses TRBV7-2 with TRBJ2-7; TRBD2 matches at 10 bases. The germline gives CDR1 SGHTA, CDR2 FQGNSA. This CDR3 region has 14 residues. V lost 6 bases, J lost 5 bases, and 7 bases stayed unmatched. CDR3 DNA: TGTGCCAGCAGTCCGACTAGCGGGCCTCACGAGCAGTACTTC. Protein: CASSPTSGPHEQYF.

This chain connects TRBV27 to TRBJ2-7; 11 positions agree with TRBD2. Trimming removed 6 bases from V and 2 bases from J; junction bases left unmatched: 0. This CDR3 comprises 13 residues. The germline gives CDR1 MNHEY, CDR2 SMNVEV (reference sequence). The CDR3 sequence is CASRLAGAYEQYF. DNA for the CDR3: TGTGCCAGCAGACTAGCGGGGGCCTACGAGCAGTACTTC.